A selection of T cell receptor beta chains follows, all from one sample in a study of OX40 agonist ivuxolimab in advanced cancers. The table came from immunoSEQ multiplex PCR; TCRdb's copy has only in-frame clones and leaves some out. Of approximately 62,000 clones in the sample, over 75% were seen once. The sample was CD4+ or CD8+ T cells sorted from blood, taken in a trial of the OX40 agonist ivuxolimab. The receptors originated from an adult with an advanced solid tumor such as melanoma, head and neck, liver or kidney cancer. Each CDR3 is given with its conserved first and last residue. D genes are given only for firm matches. Some rows mark clone size as missing; the rest say once, few, many or name a class of expanded clone.

clone_size | j_call | d_call | v_call | cdr3_nt | cdr3_aa
- | TRBJ2-3 | TRBD2 | TRBV7-6 | TGTGCCAGCAGCTCCGGACTAGCGGGGGGGGGAACGAGCACAGATACGCAGTATTTT | CASSSGLAGGGTSTDTQYF
- | TRBJ1-6 | - | TRBV14 | TGTGCCAGCAGCCAAGGGCTGGCTAGGGATTCACCCCTCCACTTT | CASSQGLARDSPLHF
- | TRBJ2-1 | TRBD2 | TRBV6-6 | TGTGCCAGCAGTTTCCAAGCGGGAGGGGTCAATGAGCAGTTCTTC | CASSFQAGGVNEQFF
once | TRBJ2-2 | TRBD2 | TRBV9 | TGTGCCAGCAGCTCAACGGGACTAGTGACCGGGGAGCTGTTTTTT | CASSSTGLVTGELFF
- | TRBJ1-4 | TRBD1 | TRBV6-6 | TGTGCCAGCAGGGCAACAGGGGATTCTGGTGAAAAACTGTTTTTT | CASRATGDSGEKLFF
- | TRBJ1-1 | - | TRBV7-9 | TGTGCCAGCAGCTTTCAGGAGAACACTGAAGCTTTCTTT | CASSFQENTEAFF
once | TRBJ1-1 | - | TRBV6-5 | TGTGCCAGCAGTACCGGACAGCGCGCAGCTTTCTTT | CASSTGQRAAFF
few | TRBJ1-1 | - | TRBV29-1 | TGCAGCGTTGCCCTCCTGGGCACTGAAGCTTTCTTT | CSVALLGTEAFF
- | TRBJ1-4 | - | TRBV11-2 | TGTGCCAGCAGCTTCCCCGGGGAAAAACTGTTTTTT | CASSFPGEKLFF
few | TRBJ1-1 | - | TRBV18 | TGTGCCAGCTCACTAGGGGTCATGAACACTGAAGCTTTCTTT | CASSLGVMNTEAFF
- | TRBJ1-2 | TRBD1 | TRBV7-2 | TGTGCCAGCAGCTTGACAGGGGGCCTTGGCTACACCTTC | CASSLTGGLGYTF
- | TRBJ2-5 | - | TRBV6-5 | TGTGCCAGCCAACAACCCGGGGGCGGAGGGACCCAGTACTTC | CASQQPGGGGTQYF
- | TRBJ1-1 | TRBD1 | TRBV10-3 | TGTGCCATACAGACAGGGAGTATGACTGAAGCTTTCTTT | CAIQTGSMTEAFF
- | TRBJ2-1 | - | TRBV27 | TGTGCCAGCAGTTTAATTCGCGGAAACTACAATGAGCAGTTCTTC | CASSLIRGNYNEQFF
- | TRBJ2-7 | - | TRBV19 | TGTGCCAGTACCACACGGGGAGGATCCTACGAGCAGTACTTC | CASTTRGGSYEQYF
- | TRBJ2-7 | TRBD2 | TRBV30 | TGTGCCTGGAGTAAACGACTAGCGGGAGCCTACGAGCAGTACTTC | CAWSKRLAGAYEQYF
- | TRBJ1-5 | - | TRBV5-8 | TGTGCCAGCCTATCCTGGACAGCAAGCAATCAGCCCCAGCATTTT | CASLSWTASNQPQHF
- | TRBJ2-2 | - | TRBV7-7 | TGTGCCAGTGGCCGGTCCGGCGGAGGCACCGGGGAGCTGTTTTTT | CASGRSGGGTGELFF
- | TRBJ1-1 | TRBD1 | TRBV11-1 | TGTGCCAGCAGTTCGGCCTCGACAGGGGGCACTGAAGCTTTCTTT | CASSSASTGGTEAFF
- | TRBJ1-4 | - | TRBV28 | TGTGCCAGCGCACCCGCAACTAATGAAAAACTGTTTTTT | CASAPATNEKLFF
- | TRBJ1-4 | TRBD1 | TRBV6-6 | TGTGCCAGCAGTTACTCGGGGACAGGGGGAGAAAAACTGTTTTTT | CASSYSGTGGEKLFF
- | TRBJ2-1 | - | TRBV5-6 | TGTGCCAGCCAGCTTGACACGAATGAGCAGTTCTTC | CASQLDTNEQFF
- | TRBJ2-5 | - | TRBV9 | TGTGCCAGCAGCGCCACCCAAGAGACCCAGTACTTC | CASSATQETQYF
- | TRBJ2-7 | - | TRBV18 | TGTGCCAGCTCACCTGCACGGGAGACAGCCTACGAGCAGTACTTC | CASSPARETAYEQYF
- | TRBJ1-5 | - | TRBV2 | TGTGCCAGCAGTGAAGGGGTAGGGCTGGGCAATCAGCCCCAGCATTTT | CASSEGVGLGNQPQHF
- | TRBJ1-1 | TRBD1 | TRBV28 | TGTGCCAGCAGGTCGCAGGGGGCGGGGGTAAGGGACACTGAAGCTTTCTTT | CASRSQGAGVRDTEAFF
- | TRBJ2-5 | TRBD1 | TRBV7-2 | TGTGCCAGCAGCCCGCGACAGGGGACAGAAGAGACCCAGTACTTC | CASSPRQGTEETQYF
- | TRBJ2-5 | - | TRBV5-6 | TGTGCCAGCAGCTTGGGTTCGGAGGAGACCCAGTACTTC | CASSLGSEETQYF
- | TRBJ2-3 | TRBD1 | TRBV19 | TGTGCCAGTATCTCCGGGACAGCTAGCACAGATACGCAGTATTTT | CASISGTASTDTQYF
- | TRBJ1-4 | - | TRBV6-1 | TGTGCCAGCAGTGACAACACAGGCATCGGTGAAAAACTGTTTTTT | CASSDNTGIGEKLFF
- | TRBJ2-5 | TRBD2 | TRBV7-6 | TGTGCCAGCAGCTTAGGGCTAGCGGGGGGGCAAGAGACCCAGTACTTC | CASSLGLAGGQETQYF
- | TRBJ1-3 | - | TRBV18 | TGTGCCAGCTCACCTAATGAGGACACCATATATTTT | CASSPNEDTIYF
- | TRBJ1-1 | TRBD1 | TRBV11-3 | TGTGCCAGCAGCTTAGGACAGGGGAGGAACACTGAAGCTTTCTTT | CASSLGQGRNTEAFF
- | TRBJ1-2 | TRBD1 | TRBV4-1 | TGCGCCACCTTACCGGACAGGGGGAGTACTGTCTATGGCTACACCTTC | CATLPDRGSTVYGYTF
- | TRBJ2-2 | - | TRBV27 | TGTGCCAGCAGTTTCAGGGTGGGTGCGCAAAGTACCACCGGGGAGCTGTTTTTT | CASSFRVGAQSTTGELFF
- | TRBJ1-1 | - | TRBV5-4 | TGTGCCAGCAGCTTGGGGGGTACGGCCGAAGCTTTCTTT | CASSLGGTAEAFF
- | TRBJ2-5 | - | TRBV18 | TGTGCCAGCTCACCGCCCAGGGGAAGCGGGGAGACCCAGTACTTC | CASSPPRGSGETQYF
- | TRBJ2-7 | - | TRBV7-2 | TGTGCCAGCAGCTTAAGTACGGGTAAGGAGGAGTACTTC | CASSLSTGKEEYF
- | TRBJ2-7 | - | TRBV6-5 | TGTGCCAGCAGTCTTGATCTGGGGGTGCAGTACTTC | CASSLDLGVQYF
once | TRBJ2-5 | TRBD2 | TRBV28 | TGTGCCAGCAGTGTTACTAGCGGGGGGGCGGAGACCCAGTACTTC | CASSVTSGGAETQYF
- | TRBJ2-6 | - | TRBV28 | TGTGCCAGCAGTTTTTCAGGGGCCAACGTCCTGACTTTC | CASSFSGANVLTF
- | TRBJ1-2 | - | TRBV25-1 | TGTGCCAGCAGTGGGGAGTCGATGGGGGGCCGGGATGGCTACACCTTC | CASSGESMGGRDGYTF
- | TRBJ1-5 | TRBD1 | TRBV6-5 | TGTGCCAGCAGTAGACAGGGGGGGAACAATCAGCCCCAGCATTTT | CASSRQGGNNQPQHF
- | TRBJ2-2 | - | TRBV5-1 | TGCGCCAGCAGCTTGGTCGCGGGGGCGAACGGGGAGCTGTTTTTT | CASSLVAGANGELFF